The next 13 T cell receptor beta chains were all read from a single sample in a study of blood T cell repertoires in COVID-19. Produced via immunoSEQ multiplex PCR; TCRdb's table is partial and in-frame only. The sample has a few hundred thousand clones; 86% are singletons. The specimen was peripheral blood. The receptors originated from a man aged 80 or over with acute or convalescent COVID-19.

The chain links TRBV6-1 to TRBJ2-7; possibly TRBD1 for D (5 bases). Trimming removed 3 bases from V and 3 bases from J, with 15 bases in between. CDR3 length: 15 residues. Germline values: CDR1 MNHNS, CDR2 SASEGT. The CDR3 here is CASSDRTGLDYEQYF. The CDR3 bases are TGTGCCAGCAGTGATCGTACAGGCCTGGACTACGAGCAGTACTTC.

The rearrangement joins TRBV9 to TRBJ2-2; the match to TRBD2 covers 8 bases. This CDR3 region has 18 residues. The V gene end was trimmed by 0 bases and the J gene end by 2 bases; junction bases not matched to a gene: 9. From germline, CDR1 is SGDLS and CDR2 YYNGEE. This CDR3 is CASSVEVFGGENTGELFF. The CDR3 DNA sequence: TGTGCCAGCAGCGTAGAGGTCTTCGGGGGGGAAAACACCGGGGAGCTGTTTTTT.

A single count supports this clone. The genes are TRBV7-2 and TRBJ2-3, with 8 bases aligning to TRBD2. Germline assignment: CDR1 SGHTA and CDR2 FQGNSA. V lost 5 bases, J lost 1 base, and 8 bases stayed unmatched. This CDR3 has 16 residues. This CDR3 reads CASSPPWRGGTDTQYF. CDR3 nucleotides: TGTGCCAGCAGCCCCCCCTGGCGGGGGGGCACAGATACGCAGTATTTT. The full variable domain, completed using reference TRBV7-2 and TRBJ2-3, is GAGVSQSPSNKVTEKGKDVELRCDPISGHTALYWYRQSLGQGLEFLIYFQGNSAPDKSGLPSDRFSAERTGGSVSTLTIQRTQQEDSAVYLCASSPPWRGGTDTQYFGPGTRLTVL.

The chain links TRBV19 to TRBJ2-7; 8 bases line up with TRBD1. Unmatched junction bases numbered 10, after V lost 1 base and J lost 2 bases. Germline CDR1 LNHDA, CDR2 SQIVND (reference sequence). The CDR3 sequence is 17 residues long. This CDR3 reads CASSIAGGTGLAYEQYF. For the CDR3, the DNA is TGTGCCAGTAGTATAGCCGGAGGGACAGGCCTTGCCTACGAGCAGTACTTC.

V and J are TRBV6-1 and TRBJ1-2, with D possibly TRBD1 on 5 matching bases. Germline V gene sequence: CDR1 MNHNS, CDR2 SASEGT. The CDR3 is 14 residues long. V lost 2 bases, J lost 5 bases, and 12 bases lay in between. The CDR3 nucleotides read TGTGCCAGCAGTGAATCCCGCAGGGTGTATGGCTACACCTTC. Protein product: CASSESRRVYGYTF.

The J gene is TRBJ1-1, the V gene TRBV5-1, with 8 bases fitting TRBD1. Germline trimming cut 0 bases from V and 1 base from J; bases unmatched to any gene: 2. This CDR3 spans 15 amino acids. Germline loops: CDR1 SGHRS, CDR2 YFSETQ. The chain's CDR3 is CASSLGTGSNTEAFF. The CDR3 bases are TGCGCCAGCAGCTTGGGGACAGGGTCGAACACTGAAGCTTTCTTT.

This clone was seen once. This chain joins TRBV2 and TRBJ2-5; 14 bases map to TRBD2. Losses at the gene ends were 6 bases for V and 2 bases for J; bases not matched to a gene: 2. The length of the CDR3 is 15 residues. Looked up from germline, CDR1 is SNHLY and CDR2 is FYNNEI. The CDR3 DNA reads as TGTGCCAGCAGCAGGACTAGCGGGAGGCAAGAGACCCAGTACTTC. Translated, it gives CASSRTSGRQETQYF.

The V and J genes are TRBV19 and TRBJ1-1; 9 bases align to TRBD1. The CDR3 runs to 16 residues. CDR1 is LNHDA, CDR2 SQIVND, per germline (reference sequence). V lost 4 bases, J lost 1 base, and 7 bases stayed unmatched. The CDR3 region has the DNA TGTGCCAGTAGTAGACGCCCGGGACAGGGGAACACTGAAGCTTTCTTT. Translated, it gives CASSRRPGQGNTEAFF.

The chain carries TRBV29-1 and TRBJ2-1; 7 bases are a match to TRBD2. CDR3 length equals 13 residues. Germline V gene sequence: CDR1 SQVTM, CDR2 ANQGSEA. J lost 6 bases, V lost 6 bases, and 8 bases had no gene match. The CDR3 reads CSVERLAANEQFF. The CDR3 DNA is TGCAGCGTGGAAAGACTAGCCGCCAATGAGCAGTTCTTC.

The rearrangement links TRBV19 to TRBJ2-1; TRBD2 aligns across 10 bases. V shed 4 bases and J 12 bases; nucleotides not matched to a gene: 6. This CDR3 comprises 13 residues. Germline CDR1 is LNHDA and CDR2 is SQIVND (reference sequence). For the CDR3, the DNA is TGTGCCAGTAGTACACTAGCGGGGTCTGGGCAGTTCTTC. Translated, it gives CASSTLAGSGQFF. Filled out from reference TRBV19 and TRBJ2-1, the complete variable domain reads DGGITQSPKYLFRKEGQNVTLSCEQNLNHDAMYWYRQDPGQGLRLIYYSQIVNDFQKGDIAEGYSVSREKKESFPLTVTSAQKNPTAFYLCASSTLAGSGQFFGPGTRLTVL.

Remarks on this clone: Germline and junction disagree at one end, which may indicate a read error. The chain joins TRBV5-1 to TRBJ2-7; tentatively, D is TRBD1 (5 bases). Germline V gene data show CDR1 as SGHRS and CDR2 as YFSETQ. The CDR3 is 15 amino acids. This CDR3 is CASRLGPDGSYEQYF. DNA for the CDR3: TGCGCCAGCAGATTGGGGCCCGACGGGTCCTACGAGCAGTACTTC.

This chain links TRBV9 with TRBJ2-3; maybe TRBD2 (6 bases). The germline gives CDR1 SGDLS, CDR2 YYNGEE. V dropped 4 bases and J dropped 11 bases, with 14 bases sitting between them. There are 12 residues in the CDR3. The DNA for the CDR3 is TGTGCCAGCAGCCCACGGGAGACTGAGCAGTATTTT. Its translation: CASSPRETEQYF.

The chain combines TRBV2 with TRBJ1-2; tentatively, D is TRBD1 (5 bases). Germline assignment: CDR1 SNHLY and CDR2 FYNNEI. The CDR3 is made up of 15 amino acids. The V gene lost 5 bases and the J gene lost 7 bases, with 20 bases spanning the gap. The CDR3 loop reads CASSTRQTEGPGYTF. The CDR3 bases are TGTGCCAGCAGTACCCGACAGACTGAAGGGCCTGGCTACACCTTC.